Shown below are 26 T cell receptor beta chains from a single sample sequenced in a study of T cell clones after liver transplantation (dated by TCRdb to about 2019). The sample's time point, from its label and the paper: pre-transplant. The receptor library was made with the immunoSEQ multiplex PCR assay. TCRdb provides this immuneACCESS table in a form limited to in-frame rearrangements. Some clones are lacking; in checked studies, under half of them reflect an unresolved V gene, and why the rest are absent is not known. Counted in this sample were 95,000 to 110,000 clones; approximately 78% of them appeared once. The top ten hold approximately 0.99% of the sample. This material consisted of CD4+ T cells from blood, taken before liver transplant. These receptors came from a human donor who received a liver transplant.

This chain uses TRBV28 with TRBJ2-1; 11 bases match TRBD1. Germline V gives CDR1 MDHEN, CDR2 SYDVKM. The CDR3 covers 14 residues. J gave up 4 bases and V 8 bases, and 4 bases lay outside the gene matches. Written as DNA, the CDR3 is TGTGCCAGCTGGACAGGGGGCGGGTACAATGAGCAGTTCTTC. Encoded protein: CASWTGGGYNEQFF.

The chain links TRBV29-1 to TRBJ2-3; D is unresolved. V was clipped by 8 bases and J by 0 bases, with 21 bases between them. Germline-derived CDR1 and CDR2 are SQVTM and ANQGSEA. This CDR3 spans 16 amino acids. This CDR3 reads CSLQPSHFGSTDTQYF. CDR3 bases: TGCAGCCTCCAACCGTCCCATTTTGGAAGCACAGATACGCAGTATTTT.

The V and J genes are TRBV28 and TRBJ2-1; TRBD1 matches at 7 bases. In germline, CDR1 is MDHEN, CDR2 SYDVKM. V gave up 6 bases and J gave up 9 bases; unmatched junction bases: 14. CDR3 length: 15 amino acids. The CDR3: CASRDVGQWGREQFF. In DNA form, the CDR3 reads TGTGCCAGCAGAGATGTGGGACAGTGGGGTCGTGAGCAGTTCTTC.

The V gene is TRBV7-9, the J gene TRBJ2-7; weak D call: TRBD1 (7 bases). This CDR3 comprises 16 residues. From germline, CDR1 is SEHNR and CDR2 FQNEAQ (reference sequence). Trimming stripped 2 bases from V and 10 bases from J, with 24 bases between. CDR3 in amino acids: CASSLLGQDSPGSQYF. In DNA, the CDR3 is TGTGCCAGCAGCTTACTAGGACAGGATAGCCCCGGGAGTCAGTACTTC.

The V and J genes are TRBV19 and TRBJ2-7; the D is unclear. Germline assignment: CDR1 LNHDA and CDR2 SQIVND (reference sequence). V was shortened by 4 bases and J by 6 bases, with 16 bases between the two germline ends. CDR3 length: 14 amino acids. The CDR3 coding sequence is TGTGCCAGTAGTAGACTGAATGGCGCCTCCGAGCAGTACTTC. It yields the protein CASSRLNGASEQYF.

This clone was found a few times. The chain is built from TRBV11-2 and TRBJ2-1, with 10 bases identical to TRBD2. This CDR3 spans 16 amino acids. Germline V gene data show CDR1 as SGHAT and CDR2 as FQNNGV. The V and J ends lost 3 bases and 7 bases, in that order; junction bases with no gene match: 9. The CDR3 coding sequence is TGTGCCAGCAGCTTTTCCAGCGGGAGGGCCATTAATGAGCAGTTCTTC. This gives the protein CASSFSSGRAINEQFF.

This clone was recorded only once. This chain uses TRBV6-5 with TRBJ1-5; 9 bases agree with TRBD1. The CDR3 runs to 14 residues. With V trimmed by 11 bases and J by 0 bases, 5 bases remained unmatched. Germline CDR1 is MNHEY and CDR2 is SVGAGI. CDR3 protein: CASHRGLSNQPQHF. The CDR3 region has the DNA TGTGCCTCCCACAGGGGGCTTAGCAATCAGCCCCAGCATTTT.

J is TRBJ1-3 and V is TRBV14, with D perhaps matching TRBD1 (6 bases). Germline V gene data show CDR1 as SGHDN and CDR2 as FVKESK. The CDR3 runs 16 residues. Trimming took 4 bases from V and 4 from J, leaving 17 bases between them. As DNA, the CDR3 is TGTGCCAGCAGCCCGTCAACCTACAGGGTAGGAAACACCATATATTTT. This encodes CASSPSTYRVGNTIYF. Based on the CDR3 plus reference TRBV14 and TRBJ1-3, the full variable domain is EAGVTQFPSHSVIEKGQTVTLRCDPISGHDNLYWYRRVMGKEIKFLLHFVKESKQDESGMPNNRFLAERTGGTYSTLKVQPAELEDSGVYFCASSPSTYRVGNTIYFGEGSWLTVV.

This clone came up once. The gene calls are TRBV10-3 and TRBJ1-4, with D uncertain. The CDR3 has 16 residues. Trimming took 3 bases from V and 0 from J, leaving 11 bases between them. Germline lookup yields CDR1 ENHRY and CDR2 SYGVKD. CDR3 sequence (DNA): TGTGCCATCAGTGATGTTACAGTTGCAACTAATGAAAAACTGTTTTTT. This sequence encodes CAISDVTVATNEKLFF.

This chain joins TRBV6-4 and TRBJ2-4; 13 positions agree with TRBD2. The CDR3 consists of 17 residues. Germline trimming cut 0 bases from V and 9 bases from J; bases unmatched to any gene: 8. CDR1 is MRHNA and CDR2 is SNTAGT in the germline V gene. CDR3: CASSDSTSGGADGIQYF. CDR3 nucleotides: TGTGCCAGCAGTGACTCCACTAGCGGGGGGGCGGACGGCATTCAGTACTTC.

The gene calls are TRBV7-7 and TRBJ2-3; D may correspond to TRBD1 or TRBD2 (5 bases each). V gave up 5 bases and J gave up 4 bases, with 16 bases separating them. The CDR3 sequence is 15 residues long. From germline, CDR1 is SSHAT and CDR2 FNYEAQ (reference sequence). The CDR3 DNA reads as TGTGCCAGCAGCCCGGGGACGGGTGGGGCAGATACGCAGTATTTT. Its translation: CASSPGTGGADTQYF.

The chain employs TRBV6-5 and TRBJ2-5; D may be TRBD2 (6 bases). The CDR3 length is 13 residues. V was trimmed by 7 bases and J by 5 bases, leaving 14 bases between them. Germline V gives CDR1 MNHEY, CDR2 SVGAGI. DNA for the CDR3: TGTGCCAGCAAAAGGGACTCCCTGGAGACCCAGTACTTC. Translated, it gives CASKRDSLETQYF.

The V call is TRBV28, the J call TRBJ1-1; 9 bases are shared with TRBD1. This CDR3 contains 18 residues. Per germline, CDR1 MDHEN and CDR2 SYDVKM. V lost 6 bases, J lost 0 bases, and 14 bases stayed unmatched. In DNA form, the CDR3 reads TGTGCCAGCAGCCCCAGAAGGGACAGGGTTGGGATGAACACTGAAGCTTTCTTT. The encoded protein is CASSPRRDRVGMNTEAFF.

The chain links TRBV27 to TRBJ2-3; D not certain. The V gene lost 0 bases and the J gene lost 0 bases, with 4 bases spanning the gap. Germline V CDR1 and CDR2: MNHEY, SMNVEV (reference sequence). The CDR3 totals 14 residues. DNA of the CDR3: TGTGCCAGCAGTTTATCAGCCAGCACAGATACGCAGTATTTT. It specifies CASSLSASTDTQYF.

V is TRBV15 and J is TRBJ2-3; 9 positions match TRBD2. The CDR3 has 17 amino acids. CDR1 LNHNV and CDR2 YYDKDF come from the germline V gene (reference sequence). Losses at the gene ends were 3 bases for V and 1 base for J; bases not matched to a gene: 8. CDR3 sequence reads: CATSSSSSGGRTDTQYF. The CDR3 region has the DNA TGTGCCACCAGCAGTTCCTCCAGCGGGGGGCGCACAGATACGCAGTATTTT.

This chain connects TRBV7-6 to TRBJ2-7; 11 nucleotides agree with TRBD2. The CDR3 is made up of 14 amino acids. CDR1 is SGHVS and CDR2 is FNYEAQ in the germline V gene. J gave up 5 bases and V 2 bases, and 2 bases lay outside the gene matches. The CDR3 DNA follows: TGTGCCAGCAGCTTACTAGCGGGAGGACACGAGCAGTACTTC. Residues: CASSLLAGGHEQYF.

V is TRBV7-6 and J is TRBJ2-3, with unresolved D. CDR3 size: 16 residues. Per the germline V gene, CDR1 is SGHVS and CDR2 is FNYEAQ. The ends were cut back, 3 bases at V and 0 bases at J, with 13 bases in the middle. The chain's CDR3 is CASSFSSSPSTDTQYF. In nucleotides, the CDR3 is TGTGCCAGCAGCTTCAGTAGTTCTCCTAGCACAGATACGCAGTATTTT.

CDR3 region: CASSPLRGDSTDTQYF. DNA for the CDR3: TGTGCCAGCAGCCCCCTACGGGGGGATAGCACAGATACGCAGTATTTT. This chain uses TRBV4-2 with TRBJ2-3; 7 bases line up with TRBD2. The V gene end was trimmed by 4 bases and the J gene end by 0 bases; junction bases not matched to a gene: 7. Germline CDR1 and CDR2: LGHNA and YNFKEQ. This CDR3 contains 16 residues.

Comment on this clone: The sample has other DNA sequences that encode this CDR3 too. This chain joins TRBV11-2 and TRBJ2-7; D not certain. The CDR3 is 11 residues long. V was cut by 5 bases and J by 2 bases, with 4 bases left in between. CDR1 is SGHAT, CDR2 FQNNGV, per germline. CDR3 loop: CASSRTYEQYF. In DNA, the CDR3 is TGTGCCAGCAGCCGCACCTACGAGCAGTACTTC. The full variable domain, with the rest looked up from reference TRBV11-2 and TRBJ2-7, is EAGVAQSPRYKIIEKRQSVAFWCNPISGHATLYWYQQILGQGPKLLIQFQNNGVVDDSQLPKDRFSAERLKGVDSTLKIQPAKLEDSAVYLCASSRTYEQYFGPGTRLTVT.

The chain links TRBV10-3 to TRBJ2-7; 9 bases are shared with TRBD2. The V gene's germline CDR1 is ENHRY and CDR2 SYGVKD. This CDR3 comprises 14 residues. Germline trimming cut 7 bases from V and 0 bases from J; bases unmatched to any gene: 4. Here the CDR3 DNA reads TGTGCCATCACCGCGACTAGCGGCTCCTACGAGCAGTACTTC. It specifies CAITATSGSYEQYF.

The chain joins TRBV25-1 to TRBJ2-7; D unclear. Germline-derived CDR1 and CDR2 are MGHDK and SYGVNS. Trimming removed 1 base from V and 4 bases from J, with 5 bases in between. CDR3 length equals 12 residues. CDR3 nucleotide sequence: TGTGCCAGCAGTGAATCGCCTTACGAGCAGTACTTC. Translated: CASSESPYEQYF.

The V call is TRBV27, the J call TRBJ2-2, with 7 bases lining up with TRBD1. There are 16 residues in the CDR3. Germline trimming cut 1 base from V and 1 base from J; bases unmatched to any gene: 3. Germline lookup yields CDR1 MNHEY and CDR2 SMNVEV (reference sequence). The CDR3 protein is CASSLWTGGNTGELFF. For the CDR3, the DNA is TGTGCCAGCAGTTTATGGACAGGAGGGAACACCGGGGAGCTGTTTTTT.

The chain has TRBV27 and TRBJ2-7, with D possibly TRBD2 on 5 matching bases. Trimming cost V 6 bases and J 2 bases, with 14 bases left between them. CDR1 and CDR2 from the germline V gene are MNHEY and SMNVEV (reference sequence). The length of the CDR3 is 14 residues. CDR3 in amino acids: CASRQASNPYEQYF. The CDR3 DNA follows: TGTGCCAGCAGGCAAGCTAGCAATCCCTACGAGCAGTACTTC.

A single count supports this clone. The V gene is TRBV29-1, the J gene TRBJ2-2; perhaps TRBD1 as D (6 bases). The CDR3 totals 13 residues. The V end lost 1 base, the J end lost 6 bases, and 9 bases lay between the germline ends. Germline-derived CDR1 and CDR2 are SQVTM and ANQGSEA. The CDR3 sequence is CSVEVGAPGELFF. CDR3 DNA sequence: TGCAGCGTTGAAGTGGGGGCCCCCGGGGAGCTGTTTTTT.

This clone was picked up a small number of times. The chain couples TRBV7-7 to TRBJ1-1; D is unclear. This CDR3 is 17 amino acids long. V was trimmed by 1 base and J by 0 bases, leaving 15 bases between them. Germline V gives CDR1 SSHAT, CDR2 FNYEAQ (reference sequence). CDR3 bases: TGTGCCAGCAGCTTAGACTTTGTTGGGAGCATGAACACTGAAGCTTTCTTT. Amino acids: CASSLDFVGSMNTEAFF.

The genes are TRBV18 and TRBJ1-4; TRBD1 is a possible D gene (5 bases). The germline V and J ends were trimmed by 5 bases and 0 bases, with 19 bases remaining between them. The CDR3 extends over 18 amino acids. Per germline, CDR1 KGHSH and CDR2 LQKENI. The chain's CDR3 is CASSKGTGQLATNEKLFF. The CDR3 nucleotides read TGTGCCAGCTCAAAGGGGACTGGCCAACTTGCAACTAATGAAAAACTGTTTTTT.